This T cell receptor beta chain was recorded in a study of OX40 agonist ivuxolimab in advanced cancers. Study-wide context: Every 2 weeks, ivuxolimab was infused into the patients intravenously at between 0.01 and 10 mg/kg. Subjects had a mean age of around 60 years, with a range of about 23 to 90; roughly 80% were male.

Blood sampling took place at baseline, cycle 4 day 1, and cycle 7 day 1. The germline CDR1 and CDR2 sequences are SNHLY and FYNNEI. CDR3 length: 16 residues. J gave up 0 bases and V 5 bases, and 5 bases lay outside the gene matches. Method: immunoSEQ multiplex PCR; TCRdb's copy keeps in-frame clones and lacks some. The data contain around 77,000 clones, 80% to 90% of them singletons. The source is an adult with an advanced solid tumor such as melanoma, head and neck, liver or kidney cancer. Sequenced here: CD4+ or CD8+ T cells sorted from blood, sampled in a trial of the OX40 agonist ivuxolimab. The J gene is TRBJ2-1, the V gene TRBV2; 9 positions agree with TRBD1. The CDR3 DNA is TGTGCCAGCAGTTTACAGGGGGCGAACTCCTACAATGAGCAGTTCTTC. Translating it yields CASSLQGANSYNEQFF.